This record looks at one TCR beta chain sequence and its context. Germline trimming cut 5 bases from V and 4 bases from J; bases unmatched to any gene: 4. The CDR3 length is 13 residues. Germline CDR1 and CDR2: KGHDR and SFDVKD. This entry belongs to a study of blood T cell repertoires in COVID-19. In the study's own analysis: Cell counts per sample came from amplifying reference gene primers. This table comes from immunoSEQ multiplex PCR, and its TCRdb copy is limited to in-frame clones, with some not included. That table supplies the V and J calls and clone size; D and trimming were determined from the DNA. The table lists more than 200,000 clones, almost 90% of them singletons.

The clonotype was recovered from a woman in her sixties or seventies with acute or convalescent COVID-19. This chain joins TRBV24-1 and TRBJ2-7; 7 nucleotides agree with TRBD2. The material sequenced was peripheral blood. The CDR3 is CATSGGGGYEQYF. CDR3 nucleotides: TGTGCCACCAGTGGCGGGGGTGGTTACGAGCAGTACTTC.